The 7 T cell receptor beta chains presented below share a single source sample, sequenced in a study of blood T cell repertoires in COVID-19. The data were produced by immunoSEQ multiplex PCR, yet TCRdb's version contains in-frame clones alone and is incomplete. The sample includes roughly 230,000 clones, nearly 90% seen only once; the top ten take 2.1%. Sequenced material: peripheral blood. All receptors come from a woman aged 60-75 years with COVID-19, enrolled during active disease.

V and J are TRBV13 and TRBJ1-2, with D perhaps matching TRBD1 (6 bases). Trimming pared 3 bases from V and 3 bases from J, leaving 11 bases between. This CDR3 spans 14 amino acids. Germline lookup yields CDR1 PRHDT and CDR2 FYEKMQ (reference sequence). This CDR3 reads CASSLGTFDYGYTF. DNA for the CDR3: TGTGCCAGCAGCTTGGGGACATTCGACTATGGCTACACCTTC.

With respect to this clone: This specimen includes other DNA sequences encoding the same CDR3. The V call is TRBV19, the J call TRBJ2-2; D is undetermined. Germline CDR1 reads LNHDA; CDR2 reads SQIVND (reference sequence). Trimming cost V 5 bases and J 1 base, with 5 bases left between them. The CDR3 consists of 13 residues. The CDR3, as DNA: TGTGCCAGTAGTCCCGTGAACACCGGGGAGCTGTTTTTT. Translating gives CASSPVNTGELFF.

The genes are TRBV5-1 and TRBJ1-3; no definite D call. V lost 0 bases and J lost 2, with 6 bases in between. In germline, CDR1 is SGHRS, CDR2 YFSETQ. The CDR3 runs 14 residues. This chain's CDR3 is CASSLGQAGNTIYF. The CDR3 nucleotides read TGCGCCAGCAGCTTGGGGCAGGCTGGAAACACCATATATTTT.

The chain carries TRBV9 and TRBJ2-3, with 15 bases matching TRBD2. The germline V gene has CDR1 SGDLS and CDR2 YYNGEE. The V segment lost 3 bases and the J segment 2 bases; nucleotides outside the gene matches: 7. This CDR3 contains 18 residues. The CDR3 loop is CASSAGLAGGRDTDTQYF. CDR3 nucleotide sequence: TGTGCCAGCAGCGCGGGACTAGCGGGGGGCCGTGACACAGATACGCAGTATTTT. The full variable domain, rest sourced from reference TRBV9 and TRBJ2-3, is DSGVTQTPKHLITATGQRVTLRCSPRSGDLSVYWYQQSLDQGLQFLIQYYNGEERAKGNILERFSAQQFPDLHSELNLSSLELGDSALYFCASSAGLAGGRDTDTQYFGPGTRLTVL.

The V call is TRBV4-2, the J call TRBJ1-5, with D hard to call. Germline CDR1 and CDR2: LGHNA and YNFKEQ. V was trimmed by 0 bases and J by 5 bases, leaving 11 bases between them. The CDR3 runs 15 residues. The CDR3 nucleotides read TGTGCCAGCAGCCAAGAACAGTTTGGCCATCAGCCCCAGCATTTT. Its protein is CASSQEQFGHQPQHF.

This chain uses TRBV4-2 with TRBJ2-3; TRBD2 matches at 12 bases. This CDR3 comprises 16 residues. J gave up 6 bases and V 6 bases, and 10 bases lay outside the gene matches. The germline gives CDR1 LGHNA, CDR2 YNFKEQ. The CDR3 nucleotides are TGTGCCAGCAGTCGAAAGCTAGCGGGGGGGGCCGATACGCAGTATTTT. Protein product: CASSRKLAGGADTQYF.

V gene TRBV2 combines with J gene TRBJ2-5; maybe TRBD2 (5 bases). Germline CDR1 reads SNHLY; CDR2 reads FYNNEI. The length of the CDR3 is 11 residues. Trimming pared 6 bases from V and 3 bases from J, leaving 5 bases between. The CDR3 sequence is CASRREETQYF. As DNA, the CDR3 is TGTGCCAGCAGGAGGGAAGAGACCCAGTACTTC.